Described below is a single T cell receptor (beta chain) sequence and its context. The sample holds many counts of this clonotype. Which antigen it targets is not known. No base-level quality is on record; no much larger clone is a single base apart. The data were obtained in a study of CD8 T cells in ankylosing spondylitis (dated by TCRdb to between 2016 and 2019). A note on the overall study: To find TCR variants linked to disease, the study profiled T cell receptor beta repertoires in ankylosing spondylitis patients and healthy donors. Peripheral blood samples were taken, and synovial fluid was additionally collected from ankylosing spondylitis patients. The full study cohort was made up of 25 ankylosing spondylitis patients and 108 healthy donors. Results and caveats for the whole study, not just this receptor: Significant enrichment of the disease-linked clones was reported in matched synovial fluid samples from ankylosing spondylitis patients. The disease-linked clones showed a CD8+ phenotype and occurred at relatively low frequencies in peripheral blood. Some motif variants had previously been reported in the synovial fluid and blood of reactive arthritis patients, which suggests shared mechanisms of disease initiation. Blood from ankylosing spondylitis patients appeared to be characterized by a TCR beta motif made up of several highly homologous amino acid variants.

The sequencer was an Illumina HiSeq 2500. Quantitative 5'-RACE with molecular barcodes was used to prepare TCR beta libraries. In the authors' own workflow: A new computational method, built on a probabilistic model of VDJ rearrangement, was used to identify disease-linked TCR variants. TCRdb reran the public reads through fastp at Q25 and MiXCR, keeping productive beta chains. Rows with a matching CDR3 protein are joined into one entry that keeps the most common DNA and genes. The V and J calls were determined by TCRdb, not by the authors. Counted in this sample were 350,000 or so distinct CDR3 sequences; 7.5% to 9% of them appeared once. The ten largest clonotypes hold just over 14% of the sample. The source of this sequence is a male donor with ankylosing spondylitis. The sample was blood, either unsorted or a sorted T cell fraction (not recorded which).

The DNA sequence is TGTGCCAGCAGTTCGGGACAGGGGTATGGAAACACCATATATTTT. It translates as CASSSGQGYGNTIYF. The chain joins TRBV12-3 or TRBV12-4 to TRBJ1-3; 10 bases in between match TRBD1. Its CDR3 holds 15 amino acids, cysteine through phenylalanine. Just CDR3 DNA is preserved here, 45 bases in frame from base 1. The germline V end is reduced by 4 bases and the J end by 3 bases; junction bases left unmatched: 3.